Following are 19 T cell receptor beta chains from one sample sequenced in a study of blood T cell repertoires in COVID-19. The table came from immunoSEQ multiplex PCR; TCRdb's copy has only in-frame clones and leaves some out. The table shows roughly 440,000 clones, with 88% occurring only once. The sequenced sample consisted of peripheral blood. Every receptor here comes from a woman in her forties or fifties with COVID-19, enrolled during active disease.

The chain has TRBV7-2 and TRBJ1-1; D gene uncertain. The germline CDR1 and CDR2 sequences are SGHTA and FQGNSA. The CDR3 length is 13 residues. V was trimmed by 2 bases and J by 5 bases, leaving 9 bases between them. CDR3 sequence (DNA): TGTGCCAGCAGCTTAACAGTAAGGACTGAAGCTTTCTTT. Its protein product is CASSLTVRTEAFF.

The V call is TRBV6-5, the J call TRBJ1-3; a possible D gene is TRBD1 (5 bases). V shed 6 bases and J shed 4 bases, with 13 bases lying between them. Germline-derived CDR1 and CDR2 are MNHEY and SVGAGI. The CDR3 runs to 14 residues. Written as DNA, the CDR3 is TGTGCCAGCAGCCGGACAATAATCGGAAACACCATATATTTT. Amino acids: CASSRTIIGNTIYF.

This clone was seen once. The chain links TRBV9 to TRBJ2-1; 12 nucleotides align to TRBD1. CDR1 and CDR2 (germline): SGDLS, YYNGEE. The CDR3 has 15 amino acids. With 4 bases clipped from V and 8 bases from J, the junction kept 7 bases outside the gene matches. The CDR3 reads CASSRPGTGGDEQFF. The DNA for the CDR3 is TGTGCCAGCAGCCGTCCCGGGACAGGGGGCGATGAGCAGTTCTTC. Full variable domain (rest looked up from reference TRBV9 and TRBJ2-1): DSGVTQTPKHLITATGQRVTLRCSPRSGDLSVYWYQQSLDQGLQFLIQYYNGEERAKGNILERFSAQQFPDLHSELNLSSLELGDSALYFCASSRPGTGGDEQFFGPGTRLTVL.

The chain is built from TRBV3-1 (or the pseudogene TRBV3-2) and TRBJ2-3; D may be TRBD1 (6 bases). Trimming took 11 bases from V and 4 from J, leaving 13 bases between them. The germline V gene encodes CDR1 LGHDT and CDR2 YNNKEL (reference sequence). This CDR3 contains 12 residues. Here the CDR3 reads CAARGGSDTQYF. The CDR3 nucleotides are TGTGCCGCGAGAGGGGGATCAGATACGCAGTATTTT.

V and J are TRBV25-1 and TRBJ2-7, with D possibly being TRBD2 (6 bases). The CDR3 covers 14 residues. The germline V gene has CDR1 MGHDK and CDR2 SYGVNS. V gave up 10 bases and J gave up 7 bases, with 23 bases separating them. CDR3 residues: CANDSGLSKREQYF. CDR3 coding DNA: TGTGCCAACGACTCGGGACTCTCTAAAAGAGAGCAGTACTTC.

V and J are TRBV6-5 and TRBJ1-2; D gene uncertain. The CDR3 is made up of 11 amino acids. V was clipped by 10 bases and J by 5 bases, with 11 bases between them. Germline V gene sequence: CDR1 MNHEY, CDR2 SVGAGI. The CDR3 DNA sequence: TGTGCCACCGGGCGGACTTATGGCTACACCTTC. Protein product: CATGRTYGYTF.

This clone was observed a single time. The V and J genes are TRBV5-4 and TRBJ2-7; 8 nucleotides line up with TRBD2. Trimming took 2 bases from V and 4 from J; bases not matched to a gene: 17. This CDR3 is built from 18 residues. Germline V gene data show CDR1 as SGHNT and CDR2 as YYREEE (reference sequence). For the CDR3, the DNA is TGTGCCAGCAGCTTCGGCGGGTGGGGTAGTACTAGCGGATACGAGCAGTACTTC. This sequence encodes CASSFGGWGSTSGYEQYF.

This chain uses TRBV11-3 with TRBJ2-7, with D possibly matching TRBD1 (5 bases). CDR3 length: 13 residues. The germline CDR1 and CDR2 sequences are SGHNT and YENEEA. V was shortened by 6 bases and J by 6 bases, with 15 bases between the two germline ends. The chain's CDR3 is CASSLAGSAEQYF. CDR3 DNA sequence: TGTGCCAGCAGTCTCGCAGGGTCGGCCGAGCAGTACTTC.

The V and J genes are TRBV10-3 and TRBJ2-3; a weak D match, TRBD1 (5 bases). This CDR3 contains 15 residues. Germline-derived CDR1 and CDR2 are ENHRY and SYGVKD. V shed 5 bases and J shed 0 bases, with 12 bases lying between them. The CDR3 sequence: CAISPGPGSTDTQYF. For the CDR3, the DNA is TGTGCCATCAGTCCAGGGCCGGGCAGCACAGATACGCAGTATTTT.

CDR3: CASSVQENTEAFF. In DNA form, the CDR3 reads TGTGCCAGCAGCGTCCAGGAGAACACTGAAGCTTTCTTT. The V and J genes are TRBV7-3 and TRBJ1-1; D is unclear. Germline-derived CDR1 and CDR2 are SGHTA and FQGTGA. Trimming took 5 bases from V and 1 from J, leaving 8 bases between them. The CDR3 consists of 13 residues.

DNA of the CDR3: TGTGCCAGCAGTATGTCTAGCGGGGGGATAGGGGAGCAGTACTTC. As protein: CASSMSSGGIGEQYF. The rearrangement uses TRBV7-2 and TRBJ2-7; 11 nucleotides match TRBD2. With V trimmed by 6 bases and J by 7 bases, 11 bases remained unmatched. Germline CDR1 and CDR2: SGHTA and FQGNSA. CDR3 length: 15 residues.

This clone has more than one count but fewer than ten. V usage is TRBV27 and J usage is TRBJ1-1, with D unresolved. CDR3 length: 15 residues. The ends were cut back, 4 bases at V and 0 bases at J, with 12 bases in the middle. CDR1 and CDR2 (germline): MNHEY, SMNVEV (reference sequence). CDR3 nucleotide sequence: TGTGCCAGCAGTTCCCCGTACCAGGTGAACACTGAAGCTTTCTTT. This encodes CASSSPYQVNTEAFF.

This clone is a singleton in its sample. The chain carries TRBV29-1 and TRBJ1-2; D gene unclear. Per the germline V gene, CDR1 is SQVTM and CDR2 is ANQGSEA. The V gene lost 4 bases and the J gene lost 1 base, with 7 bases spanning the gap. The CDR3 extends over 12 amino acids. The CDR3 region has the DNA TGCAGCGTTGGTCACAATAACTATGGCTACACCTTC. It yields the protein CSVGHNNYGYTF.

V and J are TRBV9 and TRBJ1-1, with 8 bases lining up with TRBD1. The germline V gene encodes CDR1 SGDLS and CDR2 YYNGEE. This CDR3 region has 14 residues. Germline trimming cut 4 bases from V and 1 base from J; bases unmatched to any gene: 3. CDR3 loop: CASSSGQGNTEAFF. The DNA of the CDR3 is TGTGCCAGCAGCTCAGGACAGGGGAACACTGAAGCTTTCTTT.

V usage is TRBV19 and J usage is TRBJ2-1, with 15 bases matching TRBD2. This CDR3 is built from 16 residues. The germline V gene encodes CDR1 LNHDA and CDR2 SQIVND (reference sequence). V shed 4 bases and J 8 bases; nucleotides not matched to a gene: 6. The CDR3 reads CASSTGLAGGVDEQFF. CDR3 sequence (DNA): TGTGCCAGTAGTACTGGACTAGCGGGGGGGGTGGATGAGCAGTTCTTC.

The chain joins TRBV24-1 to TRBJ1-5; no clear D. There are 13 residues in the CDR3. The V and J ends lost 5 bases and 6 bases respectively, with 10 bases between them. Looked up from germline, CDR1 is KGHDR and CDR2 is SFDVKD. DNA of the CDR3: TGTGCCACCAGTGGTGGGAGTAGTCAGCCCCAGCATTTT. Its translation: CATSGGSSQPQHF.

The rearrangement uses TRBV5-1 and TRBJ2-1; perhaps TRBD2 as D (6 bases). V was trimmed by 0 bases and J by 10 bases, leaving 8 bases between them. The CDR3 has 12 amino acids. Germline V gene lookup returns CDR1 SGHRS and CDR2 YFSETQ. The CDR3 sequence is CASSLGSGEQFF. The CDR3 DNA is TGCGCCAGCAGCTTGGGTAGCGGCGAGCAGTTCTTC.

V usage is TRBV11-2 and J usage is TRBJ1-2, with TRBD1 identical over 7 bases. This CDR3 spans 12 amino acids. Trimming cost V 6 bases and J 7 bases; bases outside gene matches: 5. Per the germline V gene, CDR1 is SGHAT and CDR2 is FQNNGV. The DNA for the CDR3 is TGTGCCAGCAGTTCCGGGACAGTTGGCTACACCTTC. Translated: CASSSGTVGYTF.

This clone was detected only once. V usage is TRBV10-2 and J usage is TRBJ1-5; D possibly corresponds to TRBD1 (5 bases). Germline-derived CDR1 and CDR2 are WSHSY and SAAADI. V lost 0 bases and J 5 bases, leaving 8 bases between the germline ends. This CDR3 comprises 14 residues. CDR3 sequence reads: CASSESGGHQPQHF. The CDR3, as DNA: TGCGCCAGCAGTGAGTCGGGGGGACATCAGCCCCAGCATTTT.